A selection of T cell receptor beta chains follows, all from one sample in a study of Ad26.COV2.S vaccination and SARS-CoV-2 variants. Only in-frame clones appear in the TCRdb table, and some are missing; sequencing was by immunoSEQ multiplex PCR. Among roughly 320,000 clones, roughly 91% were seen once, and the ten largest hold 3.4%. This material consisted of peripheral blood, taken in a trial of Ad26.COV2.S vaccine versus placebo. These receptors were taken from a person aged 18-65 years who received the Ad26.COV2.S COVID-19 vaccine or a placebo. CDR3s include the opening cysteine and the closing phenylalanine or tryptophan.

>TRBJ2-5|TRBV5-4
CASSPGTEGRLGETQYF
>TRBJ1-1|TRBV12-3/TRBV12-4
CASTRQGGTEAFF
>TRBJ1-6|TRBV9
CASSPRGVNSPLHF
>TRBJ2-1|TRBV24-1
CATSDYNEQFF
>TRBJ1-2|TRBV5-6
CASSLVQGDGYTF
>TRBJ1-1|TRBV6-6
CASSYADRLNTEAFF
>TRBJ1-1|TRBV7-9
CASSLYVGADTEAFF
>TRBJ2-2|TRBV9
CASSPNGDTGELFF
>TRBJ1-1|TRBV19
CASSRGQGYTEAFF
>TRBJ1-2|TRBV28
CASSSGVLSGYTF
>TRBJ2-1|TRBV6-1
CASSEDHSGGAKFF
>TRBJ2-3|TRBV12-3/TRBV12-4
CASSTGMGDTQYF
>TRBJ2-3|TRBV3-1/TRBV3-2
CASNSGGAGDTQYF